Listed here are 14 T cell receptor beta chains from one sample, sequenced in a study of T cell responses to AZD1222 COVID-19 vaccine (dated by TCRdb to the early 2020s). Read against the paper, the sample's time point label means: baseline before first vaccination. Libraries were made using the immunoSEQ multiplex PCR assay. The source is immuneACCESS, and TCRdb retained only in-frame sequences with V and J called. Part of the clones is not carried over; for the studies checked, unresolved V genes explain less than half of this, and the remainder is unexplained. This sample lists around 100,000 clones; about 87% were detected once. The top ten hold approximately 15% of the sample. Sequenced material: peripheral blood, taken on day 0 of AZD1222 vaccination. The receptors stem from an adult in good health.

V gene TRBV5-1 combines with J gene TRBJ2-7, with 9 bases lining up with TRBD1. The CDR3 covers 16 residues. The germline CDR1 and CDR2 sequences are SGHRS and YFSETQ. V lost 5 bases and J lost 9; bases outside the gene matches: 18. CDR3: CASSAWGQGGLDVQYF. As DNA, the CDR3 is TGCGCCAGCAGTGCCTGGGGACAGGGCGGCTTAGATGTGCAGTACTTC.

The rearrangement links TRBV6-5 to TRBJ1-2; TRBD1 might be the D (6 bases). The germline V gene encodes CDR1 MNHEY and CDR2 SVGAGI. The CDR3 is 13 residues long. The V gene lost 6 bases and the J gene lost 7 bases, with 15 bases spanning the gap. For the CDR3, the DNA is TGTGCCAGCAGCCCACAGGGTACCTCTGGCTACACCTTC. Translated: CASSPQGTSGYTF.

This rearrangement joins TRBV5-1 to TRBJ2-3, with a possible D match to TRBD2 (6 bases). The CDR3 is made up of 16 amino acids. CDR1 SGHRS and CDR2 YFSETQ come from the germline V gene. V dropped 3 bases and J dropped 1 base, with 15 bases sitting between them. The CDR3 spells CASSSKLARGTDTQYF. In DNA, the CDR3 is TGCGCCAGCAGCTCCAAACTAGCAAGAGGCACAGATACGCAGTATTTT.

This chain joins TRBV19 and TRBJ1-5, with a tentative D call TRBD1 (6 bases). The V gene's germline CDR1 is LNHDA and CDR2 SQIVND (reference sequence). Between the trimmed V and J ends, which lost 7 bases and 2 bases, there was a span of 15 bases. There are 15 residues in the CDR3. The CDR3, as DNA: TGTGCCAGTAAAGATGGGGGCGCGGGCAATCAGCCCCAGCATTTT. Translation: CASKDGGAGNQPQHF. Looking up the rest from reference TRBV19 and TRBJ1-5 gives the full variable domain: DGGITQSPKYLFRKEGQNVTLSCEQNLNHDAMYWYRQDPGQGLRLIYYSQIVNDFQKGDIAEGYSVSREKKESFPLTVTSAQKNPTAFYLCASKDGGAGNQPQHFGDGTRLSIL.

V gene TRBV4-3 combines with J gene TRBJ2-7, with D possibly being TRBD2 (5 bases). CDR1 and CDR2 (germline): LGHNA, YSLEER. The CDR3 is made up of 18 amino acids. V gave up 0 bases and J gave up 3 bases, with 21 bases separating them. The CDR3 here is CASSQDWGIAGPDYEQYF. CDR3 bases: TGCGCCAGCAGCCAAGATTGGGGTATTGCGGGTCCAGACTACGAGCAGTACTTC.

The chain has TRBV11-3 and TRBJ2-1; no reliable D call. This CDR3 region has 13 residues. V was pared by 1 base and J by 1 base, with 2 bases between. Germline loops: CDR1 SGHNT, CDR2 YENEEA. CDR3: CASSLGSYNEQFF. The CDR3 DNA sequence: TGTGCCAGCAGCTTAGGGTCCTACAATGAGCAGTTCTTC.

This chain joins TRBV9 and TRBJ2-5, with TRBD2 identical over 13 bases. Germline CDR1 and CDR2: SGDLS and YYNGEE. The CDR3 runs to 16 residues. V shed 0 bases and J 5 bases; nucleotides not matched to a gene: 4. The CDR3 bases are TGTGCCAGCAGCGTAGGGACTAGCGGGGGTTGGGAGACCCAGTACTTC. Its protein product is CASSVGTSGGWETQYF.

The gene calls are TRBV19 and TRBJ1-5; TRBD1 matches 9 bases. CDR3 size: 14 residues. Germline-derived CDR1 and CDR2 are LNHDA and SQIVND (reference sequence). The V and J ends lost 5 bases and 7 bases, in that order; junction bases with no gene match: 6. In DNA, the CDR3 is TGTGCCAGTAGTGCAACAGGGGGCGGACAGCCCCAGCATTTT. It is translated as CASSATGGGQPQHF.

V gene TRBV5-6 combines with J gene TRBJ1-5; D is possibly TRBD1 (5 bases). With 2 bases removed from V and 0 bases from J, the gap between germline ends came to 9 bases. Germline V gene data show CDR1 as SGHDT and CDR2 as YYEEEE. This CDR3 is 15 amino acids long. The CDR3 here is CASSFQGNSNQPQHF. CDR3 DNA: TGTGCCAGCAGCTTCCAGGGAAATAGCAATCAGCCCCAGCATTTT.

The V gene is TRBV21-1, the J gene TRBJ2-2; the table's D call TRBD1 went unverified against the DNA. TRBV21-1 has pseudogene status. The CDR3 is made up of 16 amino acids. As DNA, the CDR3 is TGTGCCAGCCTAGAGGGGGACAGAGAGAACACCGGGGAGCTGTTTTTT. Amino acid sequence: CASLEGDRENTGELFF.

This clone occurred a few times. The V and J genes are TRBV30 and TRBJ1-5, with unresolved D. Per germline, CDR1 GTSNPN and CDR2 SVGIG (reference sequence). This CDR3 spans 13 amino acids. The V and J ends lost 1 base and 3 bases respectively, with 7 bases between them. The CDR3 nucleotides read TGTGCCTGGAGTGGCGGCTACAATCAGCCCCAGCATTTT. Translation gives CAWSGGYNQPQHF.

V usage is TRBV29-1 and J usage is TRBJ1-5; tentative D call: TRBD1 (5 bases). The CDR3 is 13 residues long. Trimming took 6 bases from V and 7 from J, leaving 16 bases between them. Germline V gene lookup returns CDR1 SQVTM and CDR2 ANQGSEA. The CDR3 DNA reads TGCAGCGTCGAGCCGGGACGAGGGCAGCCCCAGCATTTT. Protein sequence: CSVEPGRGQPQHF.

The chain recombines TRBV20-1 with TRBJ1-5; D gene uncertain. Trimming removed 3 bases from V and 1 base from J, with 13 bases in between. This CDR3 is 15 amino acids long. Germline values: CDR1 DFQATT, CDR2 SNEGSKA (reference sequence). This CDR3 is CSASISVASNQPQHF. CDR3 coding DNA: TGCAGTGCTAGTATCTCCGTTGCGAGCAATCAGCCCCAGCATTTT.

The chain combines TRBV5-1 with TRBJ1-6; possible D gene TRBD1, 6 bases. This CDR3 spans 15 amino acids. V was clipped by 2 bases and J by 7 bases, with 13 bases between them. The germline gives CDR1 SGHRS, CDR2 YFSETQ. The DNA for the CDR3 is TGCGCCAGCAGCTTATTTATCGGACAGAATTCACCCCTCCACTTT. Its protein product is CASSLFIGQNSPLHF.